These 19 T cell receptor beta chains share one sample of origin, sequenced in a study of blood T cell repertoires in COVID-19. Libraries were prepared by immunoSEQ multiplex PCR; TCRdb keeps only in-frame clonotypes and omits some of them. The top ten hold less than 11% of the sample, which has 100,000 or so clones, roughly 76% seen once. The sequencing sample was made of peripheral blood. All receptors come from a human donor in a cohort sampled during active COVID-19.

The table lists this clone with a count of one. The chain has TRBV19 and TRBJ1-5; D may be TRBD1 (5 bases). V was trimmed by 5 bases and J by 2 bases, leaving 13 bases between them. The CDR3 loop spans 15 amino acids. Germline V lookup: CDR1 LNHDA, CDR2 SQIVND (reference sequence). For the CDR3, the DNA is TGTGCCAGTAGTCATAGCACAGGTCGCAATCAGCCCCAGCATTTT. It specifies CASSHSTGRNQPQHF.

The chain uses TRBV5-1 and TRBJ1-2; possible D gene TRBD1, 5 bases. CDR1 is SGHRS and CDR2 is YFSETQ in the germline V gene. This CDR3 comprises 16 residues. The V gene lost 3 bases and the J gene lost 7 bases, with 22 bases spanning the gap. The CDR3 DNA follows: TGCGCCAGCAGCTACCACCCCGGGACTGAGTTGAGTGGCTACACCTTC. Its protein product is CASSYHPGTELSGYTF.

The V call is TRBV5-5, the J call TRBJ1-1; maybe TRBD1 (6 bases). Germline values: CDR1 SGHKS, CDR2 YYEKEE (reference sequence). The CDR3 sequence is 14 residues long. The V gene lost 6 bases and the J gene lost 4 bases, with 16 bases spanning the gap. In DNA form, the CDR3 reads TGTGCCAGCACCTGGGGGGGGCTCATCACTGAAGCTTTCTTT. It specifies CASTWGGLITEAFF. The variable domain in full, completed from reference TRBV5-5 and TRBJ1-1, reads DAGVTQSPTHLIKTRGQQVTLRCSPISGHKSVSWYQQVLGQGPQFIFQYYEKEERGRGNFPDRFSARQFPNYSSELNVNALLLGDSALYLCASTWGGLITEAFFGQGTRLTVV.

The rearrangement joins TRBV19 to TRBJ2-1, with a tentative D call TRBD2 (6 bases). This CDR3 spans 15 amino acids. The V and J ends lost 5 bases and 4 bases respectively, with 15 bases between them. Germline lookup yields CDR1 LNHDA and CDR2 SQIVND (reference sequence). CDR3 loop: CASSPRDSSYNEQFF. DNA for the CDR3: TGTGCCAGTAGTCCCCGGGACTCTTCGTACAATGAGCAGTTCTTC. Drawing the rest from reference TRBV19 and TRBJ2-1, the complete variable domain is DGGITQSPKYLFRKEGQNVTLSCEQNLNHDAMYWYRQDPGQGLRLIYYSQIVNDFQKGDIAEGYSVSREKKESFPLTVTSAQKNPTAFYLCASSPRDSSYNEQFFGPGTRLTVL.

This sequence joins TRBV19 and TRBJ1-5; D gene uncertain. The CDR3 has 13 residues. V was pared by 8 bases and J by 3 bases, with 11 bases between. Germline-derived CDR1 and CDR2 are LNHDA and SQIVND (reference sequence). The CDR3 region has the DNA TGTGCCAGTCAAAGCCACCTCAATCAGCCCCAGCATTTT. This codes for CASQSHLNQPQHF.

The V and J genes are TRBV7-2 and TRBJ1-1; 8 bases match TRBD1. CDR1 is SGHTA and CDR2 is FQGNSA in the germline V gene. The V segment lost 5 bases and the J segment 4 bases; nucleotides outside the gene matches: 6. There are 14 residues in the CDR3. The CDR3 reads CASSRQGAGTEAFF. The CDR3 coding sequence is TGTGCCAGCAGCCGCCAGGGGGCAGGCACTGAAGCTTTCTTT.

The chain employs TRBV6-2 or TRBV6-3 and TRBJ2-2; 7 nucleotides align to TRBD2. Germline CDR1 MNHEY, CDR2 SVGEGT. The CDR3 is 17 residues long. V trimming: 0 bases; J trimming: 5 bases; junction bases outside the gene matches: 9. CDR3 region: CASSYSLRERWTGELFF. The CDR3 nucleotides read TGTGCCAGCAGTTACTCTCTGCGGGAGAGGTGGACCGGGGAGCTGTTTTTT.

This sequence joins TRBV6-6 and TRBJ1-4; no clear D gene. With 2 bases removed from V and 7 bases from J, the gap between germline ends came to 2 bases. Looked up from germline, CDR1 is MNHNY and CDR2 is SVGAGI (reference sequence). This CDR3 contains 11 residues. For the CDR3, the DNA is TGTGCCAGCAGTTACCTTGAAAAACTGTTTTTT. Translated: CASSYLEKLFF.

The DNA of the CDR3 is TGTGCCAGCAGCGATACAGGGATCTATGGCTACACCTTC. This sequence encodes CASSDTGIYGYTF. The chain links TRBV5-5 to TRBJ1-2; D is possibly TRBD1 (6 bases). Trimming took off 4 bases at V and 4 bases at J, with 11 bases between the two ends. Germline V gene data show CDR1 as SGHKS and CDR2 as YYEKEE (reference sequence). The CDR3 is 13 amino acids.

Here the CDR3 reads CASSVVGQGATEAFF. The CDR3, as DNA: TGTGCCAGCAGCGTAGTAGGACAGGGGGCGACTGAAGCTTTCTTT. The rearrangement links TRBV9 to TRBJ1-1, with TRBD1 identical over 11 bases. The CDR3 covers 15 residues. The V gene end was trimmed by 0 bases and the J gene end by 5 bases; junction bases not matched to a gene: 3. CDR1 is SGDLS and CDR2 is YYNGEE in the germline V gene.

V and J are TRBV11-1 and TRBJ2-1; 11 bases align to TRBD2. V was clipped by 3 bases and J by 2 bases; unmatched bases: 0. The CDR3 has 15 amino acids. The germline V gene has CDR1 SGHAT and CDR2 FQDESV (reference sequence). CDR3 in DNA: TGTGCCAGCAGCTTTAGCGGGGGGGCCTACAATGAGCAGTTCTTC. Residues: CASSFSGGAYNEQFF.

V gene TRBV7-8 combines with J gene TRBJ1-2; no reliable D call. The CDR3 is 13 amino acids. CDR1 and CDR2 (germline): SGHVS, FQNEAQ. V dropped 3 bases and J dropped 4 bases, with 9 bases sitting between them. The CDR3: CASSFSTLYGYTF. The CDR3 bases are TGTGCCAGCAGCTTTAGCACACTCTATGGCTACACCTTC.

The J gene is TRBJ2-7, the V gene TRBV6-2 or TRBV6-3; the D gene is possibly TRBD1 (5 bases). The germline V gene has CDR1 MNHEY and CDR2 SVGEGT. The CDR3 totals 19 residues. The V gene lost 4 bases and the J gene lost 4 bases, with 29 bases spanning the gap. The CDR3, as DNA: TGTGCCAGCAGTTCCATCAACCCGCCCGACAGTCACGCTTCATACGAGCAGTACTTC. Its translation is CASSSINPPDSHASYEQYF.

This clone was observed at least ten times. The rearrangement joins TRBV7-2 to TRBJ1-6; 10 bases match TRBD1. With V trimmed by 7 bases and J by 10 bases, 7 bases remained unmatched. CDR1 is SGHTA and CDR2 is FQGNSA in the germline V gene. The CDR3 covers 14 residues. The CDR3 DNA is TGTGCCAGCAACCCGGACAGGGGGGAGTCACCCCTCCACTTT. Translating it yields CASNPDRGESPLHF.

The chain combines TRBV7-7 with TRBJ1-5; D not certain. CDR3 length: 13 amino acids. Trimming took off 5 bases at V and 3 bases at J, with 8 bases between the two ends. CDR1 and CDR2 (germline): SSHAT, FNYEAQ (reference sequence). The CDR3 protein is CASSTDTNQPQHF. DNA of the CDR3: TGTGCCAGCAGCACAGACACCAATCAGCCCCAGCATTTT.

This rearrangement joins TRBV28 to TRBJ1-6, with D perhaps TRBD1 (6 bases). With 5 bases removed from V and 4 bases from J, the gap between germline ends came to 6 bases. The CDR3 consists of 13 residues. Germline V gives CDR1 MDHEN, CDR2 SYDVKM. The DNA for the CDR3 is TGTGCCAGCAGTACAGGGTATAATTCACCCCTCCACTTT. It yields the protein CASSTGYNSPLHF. Complete variable domain (other parts from reference TRBV28 and TRBJ1-6): DVKVTQSSRYLVKRTGEKVFLECVQDMDHENMFWYRQDPGLGLRLIYFSYDVKMKEKGDIPEGYSVSREKKERFSLILESASTNQTSMYLCASSTGYNSPLHFGNGTRLTVT.

CDR3 residues: CASRSSGLETQYF. The CDR3 nucleotides are TGTGCCAGCAGATCAAGCGGGCTAGAGACCCAGTACTTC. J is TRBJ2-5 and V is TRBV6-6, with TRBD2 as a possible D gene (6 bases). The CDR3 covers 13 residues. The germline CDR1 and CDR2 sequences are MNHNY and SVGAGI (reference sequence). The V end was cut by 6 bases, the J end by 4 bases, with 12 bases between.

The rearrangement uses TRBV7-2 and TRBJ1-2; maybe TRBD1 (6 bases). Germline-derived CDR1 and CDR2 are SGHTA and FQGNSA. CDR3 length: 16 amino acids. The ends were cut back, 0 bases at V and 0 bases at J, with 11 bases in the middle. The CDR3 is CASSLAWDTANYGYTF. The DNA for the CDR3 is TGTGCCAGCAGCTTAGCGTGGGACACTGCTAACTATGGCTACACCTTC.

The gene calls are TRBV24-1 and TRBJ2-5; 8 bases map to TRBD1. This CDR3 has 13 amino acids. The ends lost 7 bases at V and 4 bases at J; junction bases unmatched: 4. Germline loops: CDR1 KGHDR, CDR2 SFDVKD. The CDR3 protein is CATRDRALETQYF. CDR3 nucleotides: TGTGCCACCAGGGACAGGGCGTTAGAGACCCAGTACTTC.